Presented here are 26 T cell receptor beta chains from one specimen sequenced in a study of long-term antiretroviral therapy in people with HIV. Sequencing used immunoSEQ v3.0 at survey level. The repertoire was sequenced with immunoSEQ multiplex PCR; TCRdb's copy has only in-frame clones and lacks some. The data show tens of thousands of clones, 90% to 95% seen once. Sequencing was performed on unsorted PBMCs, taken 3.7 years after starting antiretroviral therapy. The receptors stem from a woman between 45 and 65 years old with HIV.

V gene TRBV5-8 combines with J gene TRBJ2-5; D may correspond to TRBD1 or TRBD2 (5 bases each). Germline CDR1 SGHTS, CDR2 YDEGEE. The CDR3 is 13 residues long. Deletions cut 1 base from V and 3 bases from J, with 7 bases between. This CDR3 reads CASSLRGEETQYF. In DNA, the CDR3 is TGTGCCAGCAGCTTGCGAGGGGAAGAGACCCAGTACTTC.

This chain connects TRBV2 to TRBJ1-4; D possibly corresponds to TRBD1 (5 bases). The CDR3 has 17 amino acids. Trimming cost V 7 bases and J 1 base, with 19 bases left between them. The germline gives CDR1 SNHLY, CDR2 FYNNEI. The CDR3 region is CASKTSEMGRTNEKLFF. CDR3 nucleotides: TGTGCCAGCAAGACTAGCGAGATGGGGCGAACTAATGAAAAACTGTTTTTT.

The chain uses TRBV2 and TRBJ2-2; 8 positions match TRBD1. Germline CDR1 is SNHLY and CDR2 is FYNNEI. V lost 6 bases, J lost 6 bases, and 9 bases stayed unmatched. This CDR3 region has 15 residues. CDR3 in DNA: TGTGCCAGCAGACATGACAGGGGTAACGCCGGGGAGCTGTTTTTT. Translation gives CASRHDRGNAGELFF.

This clone was seen once. The rearrangement joins TRBV5-4 to TRBJ2-5, with D hard to call. Germline assignment: CDR1 SGHNT and CDR2 YYREEE (reference sequence). Trimming took off 0 bases at V and 4 bases at J, with 7 bases between the two ends. CDR3 length equals 13 residues. DNA of the CDR3: TGTGCCAGCAGCTTGGTTGGCGGAGAGACCCAGTACTTC. It encodes CASSLVGGETQYF.

The chain carries TRBV4-3 and TRBJ1-4; no firm D call. The CDR3 has 15 residues. V was cut by 0 bases and J by 0 bases, with 5 bases left in between. Per the germline V gene, CDR1 is LGHNA and CDR2 is YSLEER. CDR3 sequence (DNA): TGCGCCAGCAGCCAAGAGCCTGCAACTAATGAAAAACTGTTTTTT. Translation gives CASSQEPATNEKLFF.

The rearrangement joins TRBV19 to TRBJ2-1; 11 positions match TRBD2. The CDR3 extends over 15 amino acids. From germline, CDR1 is LNHDA and CDR2 SQIVND (reference sequence). V trimming: 6 bases; J trimming: 5 bases; junction bases outside the gene matches: 6. CDR3 DNA: TGTGCCAGTAGCCAACTGGGACTAGCGGACAATGAGCAGTTCTTC. Translated, it gives CASSQLGLADNEQFF. Combining the CDR3 with reference TRBV19 and TRBJ2-1 gives the whole variable domain DGGITQSPKYLFRKEGQNVTLSCEQNLNHDAMYWYRQDPGQGLRLIYYSQIVNDFQKGDIAEGYSVSREKKESFPLTVTSAQKNPTAFYLCASSQLGLADNEQFFGPGTRLTVL.

The V and J genes are TRBV9 and TRBJ2-3; D may correspond to TRBD1 or TRBD2 (6 bases each). This CDR3 comprises 15 residues. From germline, CDR1 is SGDLS and CDR2 YYNGEE. The ends were cut back, 1 base at V and 1 base at J, with 10 bases in the middle. The CDR3 sequence is CASSVRGVGTDTQYF. CDR3 bases: TGTGCCAGCAGCGTAAGGGGGGTTGGCACAGATACGCAGTATTTT.

CDR3 nucleotides: TGCGCCAGCAGCTTCAGGACGAACACTGAAGCTTTCTTT. Translating gives CASSFRTNTEAFF. The chain joins TRBV5-1 to TRBJ1-1; unclear D gene. Trimming removed 2 bases at V and 1 base at J, with 6 bases between. The germline V gene encodes CDR1 SGHRS and CDR2 YFSETQ. The CDR3 totals 13 residues.

V and J are TRBV30 and TRBJ1-5, with unresolved D. The germline V gene encodes CDR1 GTSNPN and CDR2 SVGIG (reference sequence). Trimming removed 2 bases at V and 0 bases at J, with 8 bases between. The CDR3 loop spans 14 amino acids. The CDR3: CAWSHKGSNQPQHF. The CDR3 nucleotides are TGTGCCTGGAGTCACAAGGGTAGCAATCAGCCCCAGCATTTT.

This chain uses TRBV13 with TRBJ1-3, with D unresolved. Germline loops: CDR1 PRHDT, CDR2 FYEKMQ (reference sequence). This CDR3 contains 12 residues. V lost 5 bases to trimming and J lost 3 bases, with 5 bases between them. CDR3 region: CASSTDGNTIYF. The CDR3 DNA reads TGTGCCAGCAGCACTGATGGAAACACCATATATTTT.

This rearrangement joins TRBV5-1 to TRBJ2-7; TRBD1 matches at 8 bases. CDR3 length: 15 amino acids. Germline CDR1 reads SGHRS; CDR2 reads YFSETQ. V shed 4 bases and J 0 bases; nucleotides not matched to a gene: 6. The CDR3 sequence is CASSPGGTGSYEQYF. In DNA, the CDR3 is TGCGCCAGCAGCCCGGGTGGGACAGGCTCCTACGAGCAGTACTTC.

This clone is a singleton in its sample. The chain couples TRBV6-6 to TRBJ2-1; D not certain. The CDR3 has 14 residues. V was clipped by 8 bases and J by 8 bases, with 19 bases between them. Germline V gene data show CDR1 as MNHNY and CDR2 as SVGAGI (reference sequence). CDR3 nucleotides: TGTGCCAGCGCTCGGAGCCTCTCCATGCATGAGCAGTTCTTC. This sequence encodes CASARSLSMHEQFF.

The chain joins TRBV27 to TRBJ1-1; D not certain. The CDR3 runs 18 residues. The germline gives CDR1 MNHEY, CDR2 SMNVEV (reference sequence). V lost 2 bases and J lost 11, with 30 bases in between. CDR3 loop: CASSLGFSGKEVSVTAFF. In DNA form, the CDR3 reads TGTGCCAGCAGTTTAGGTTTCTCTGGGAAAGAGGTATCGGTGACGGCTTTCTTT.

The V gene is TRBV2, the J gene TRBJ2-3; TRBD1 matches at 8 bases. With 2 bases clipped from V and 0 bases from J, the junction kept 7 bases outside the gene matches. Germline-derived CDR1 and CDR2 are SNHLY and FYNNEI. The CDR3 covers 17 residues. As DNA, the CDR3 is TGTGCCAGCAGTGAATGGGACAGGCCAACTAGCACAGATACGCAGTATTTT. Translated, it gives CASSEWDRPTSTDTQYF.

The genes are TRBV19 and TRBJ2-2; D is ambiguous. Germline values: CDR1 LNHDA, CDR2 SQIVND (reference sequence). This CDR3 is 14 amino acids long. Between the trimmed V and J ends, which lost 2 bases and 0 bases, there was a span of 4 bases. The CDR3 coding sequence is TGTGCCAGTAGTATATATACGAACACCGGGGAGCTGTTTTTT. This translates into CASSIYTNTGELFF.

The rearrangement links TRBV7-3 to TRBJ2-5; a weak D match, TRBD1 (6 bases). V was trimmed by 5 bases and J by 5 bases, leaving 12 bases between them. The CDR3 spans 13 residues. From germline, CDR1 is SGHTA and CDR2 FQGTGA. CDR3 sequence (DNA): TGTGCCAGCAGCCCAGGGGCTGCGGAGACCCAGTACTTC. The encoded protein is CASSPGAAETQYF.

The chain recombines TRBV4-1 with TRBJ2-5; D unclear. The CDR3 totals 15 residues. With 0 bases removed from V and 1 base from J, the gap between germline ends came to 9 bases. CDR1 and CDR2 from the germline V gene are MGHRA and YSYEKL. The CDR3 sequence is CASSQDVSRQETQYF. The CDR3 DNA is TGCGCCAGCAGCCAAGATGTCTCCCGCCAAGAGACCCAGTACTTC.

V and J are TRBV9 and TRBJ2-2; D might be TRBD2 (5 bases). The germline gives CDR1 SGDLS, CDR2 YYNGEE. CDR3 size: 16 residues. Trimming shortened V by 4 bases and J by 4 bases, and 17 bases separated the two germline ends. The chain's CDR3 is CASSPKSGMSTGELFF. As DNA, the CDR3 is TGTGCCAGCAGCCCCAAGTCGGGGATGAGCACCGGGGAGCTGTTTTTT.

The rearrangement uses TRBV27 and TRBJ1-2, with a weak D call TRBD1 (5 bases). V was clipped by 8 bases and J by 8 bases, with 18 bases between them. Germline values: CDR1 MNHEY, CDR2 SMNVEV (reference sequence). This CDR3 spans 13 amino acids. The CDR3 bases are TGTGCCAGCTCCGGGGGGAGGAGCTTGGGCTACACCTTC. This codes for CASSGGRSLGYTF.

The J gene is TRBJ1-3, the V gene TRBV6-6; D unresolved. The V end lost 7 bases, the J end lost 3 bases, and 16 bases lay between the germline ends. The CDR3 has 15 amino acids. CDR1 is MNHNY and CDR2 is SVGAGI in the germline V gene (reference sequence). The CDR3 loop is CASTTTPEGGNTIYF. The CDR3 DNA reads TGTGCCAGCACCACGACTCCCGAAGGTGGAAACACCATATATTTT.

This rearrangement joins TRBV6-5 to TRBJ1-4, with D possibly being TRBD1 (5 bases). The CDR3 spans 13 residues. V lost 5 bases and J 7 bases, leaving 11 bases between the germline ends. Germline-derived CDR1 and CDR2 are MNHEY and SVGAGI. For the CDR3, the DNA is TGTGCCAGCAGTCCAGGGATGGGTGAAAAACTGTTTTTT. It translates to CASSPGMGEKLFF.

V usage is TRBV5-6 and J usage is TRBJ2-7; 9 positions agree with TRBD1. The V and J ends lost 3 bases and 5 bases, in that order; junction bases with no gene match: 3. The CDR3 loop spans 13 amino acids. Germline V lookup: CDR1 SGHDT, CDR2 YYEEEE. The CDR3, as DNA: TGTGCCAGCAGCTCAACAGGGGGCAACGAGCAGTACTTC. Protein product: CASSSTGGNEQYF.

This clone occurred a few times. The chain is built from TRBV5-4 and TRBJ2-7; TRBD2 matches at 8 bases. In germline, CDR1 is SGHNT, CDR2 YYREEE (reference sequence). The junction had 9 bases not matched to a gene; V was cut back by 2 bases and J by 2 bases. The CDR3 is 16 amino acids. CDR3: CASSLTSGGPPYEQYF. CDR3 DNA: TGTGCCAGCAGCTTAACAAGCGGGGGCCCTCCCTACGAGCAGTACTTC.

V gene TRBV11-3 combines with J gene TRBJ2-5; unclear D gene. This CDR3 comprises 15 residues. The germline V gene encodes CDR1 SGHNT and CDR2 YENEEA. Trimming removed 5 bases at V and 1 base at J, with 14 bases between. The chain's CDR3 is CASSPHRRTQETQYF. In DNA, the CDR3 is TGTGCCAGCAGCCCTCACAGACGGACCCAAGAGACCCAGTACTTC.

V usage is TRBV5-8 and J usage is TRBJ1-6; 7 bases are shared with TRBD1. Trimming cost V 5 bases and J 10 bases; bases outside gene matches: 12. The V gene's germline CDR1 is SGHTS and CDR2 YDEGEE. CDR3 length: 15 amino acids. The DNA for the CDR3 is TGTGCCAGCAGTTTGCAGGGGGGCCAGACCTCACCCCTCCACTTT. It translates to CASSLQGGQTSPLHF.

The chain carries TRBV10-3 and TRBJ2-2; 7 positions match TRBD1. Per the germline V gene, CDR1 is ENHRY and CDR2 is SYGVKD. Unmatched junction bases numbered 6, after V lost 4 bases and J lost 4 bases. The CDR3 extends over 15 amino acids. This CDR3 is CAISVGTASTGELFF. DNA for the CDR3: TGTGCCATCAGTGTAGGGACAGCCAGCACCGGGGAGCTGTTTTTT.